This TCR beta chain was sequenced during a study of CD8 T cells in Susac syndrome. Germline CDR1 reads LNHDA; CDR2 reads SQIVND (reference sequence). The CDR3 consists of 17 residues. V lost 6 bases, J lost 2 bases, and 8 bases stayed unmatched. RNA in amounts of roughly 0.45 to 1 ug was reverse transcribed with random hexamers. TCRdb called the immunoSEQ multiplex PCR reads again in MiXCR, with one record for every CDR3 protein. Seen here are roughly 130,000 distinct CDR3 sequences, 90% to 95% observed once, and the top ten hold more than 0.095%. The sample was CD4+ T cells from PBMCs. This clonotype was sampled from a human donor in good health. The chain combines TRBV19 with TRBJ1-5, with TRBD1 matching 12 bases. Written as DNA, the CDR3 is TGTGCCAGTAGGAAGGGACAGGGGGCCCACGGCAATCAGCCCCAGCATTTT. Translated: CASRKGQGAHGNQPQHF.